The text below deals with one T cell receptor beta chain. This sample stems from a study of technical replicates of blood from a few donors. The repertoire was sequenced with immunoSEQ multiplex PCR; TCRdb's copy has only in-frame clones and lacks some. In the table there are about 61,000 clones, about 97% of which are singletons. This clonotype was sampled from a human donor in good health. The sequenced material came from T cells isolated from PBMCs.

CDR3 region: CAWSVQNTQYF. The CDR3 DNA reads as TGTGCCTGGAGTGTACAGAATACGCAGTATTTT. V gene TRBV30 combines with J gene TRBJ2-3, with D unresolved. The CDR3 is 11 residues long. Per germline, CDR1 GTSNPN and CDR2 SVGIG (reference sequence). The V gene lost 0 bases and the J gene lost 7 bases, with 5 bases spanning the gap.